This section outlines one T cell receptor beta chain sequence together with its context. This specimen belongs to a study of T cell responses to AZD1222 COVID-19 vaccine. The CDR3 consists of 19 residues. The trim removed 7 bases at V and 0 bases at J, leaving 21 bases unmatched. CDR1 and CDR2 from the germline V gene are GTSNPN and SVGIG (reference sequence). The table came from immunoSEQ multiplex PCR; TCRdb's copy has only in-frame clones and leaves some out. The data hold some 150,000 clones, with approximately 92% observed a single time. The starting material was peripheral blood, obtained 28 days after the second AZD1222 dose. This sequence originates from an adult who received the AZD1222 COVID-19 vaccine. The rearrangement links TRBV30 to TRBJ1-5, with TRBD1 matching over 7 bases. The CDR3 nucleotides read TGTGCCTTCCCCCCCGGGACAGAACCTCCGAGTTATAGCAATCAGCCCCAGCATTTT. As protein: CAFPPGTEPPSYSNQPQHF. Combining the CDR3 with reference TRBV30 and TRBJ1-5 gives the whole variable domain SQTIHQWPATLVQPVGSPLSLECTVEGTSNPNLYWYRQAAGRGLQLLFYSVGIGQISSEVPQNLSASRPQDRQFILSSKKLLLSDSGFYLCAFPPGTEPPSYSNQPQHFGDGTRLSIL.